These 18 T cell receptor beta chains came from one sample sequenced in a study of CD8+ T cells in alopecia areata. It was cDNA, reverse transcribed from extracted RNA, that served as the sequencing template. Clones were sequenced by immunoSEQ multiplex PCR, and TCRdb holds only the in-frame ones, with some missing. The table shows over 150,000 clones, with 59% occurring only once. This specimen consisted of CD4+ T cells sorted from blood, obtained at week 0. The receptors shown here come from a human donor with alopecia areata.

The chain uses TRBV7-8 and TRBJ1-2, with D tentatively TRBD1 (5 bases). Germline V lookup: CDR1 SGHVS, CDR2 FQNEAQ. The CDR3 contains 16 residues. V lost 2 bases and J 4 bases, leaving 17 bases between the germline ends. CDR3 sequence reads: CASSLPGRGGIYGYTF. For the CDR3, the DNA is TGTGCCAGCAGCTTACCCGGTCGCGGGGGGATCTATGGCTACACCTTC. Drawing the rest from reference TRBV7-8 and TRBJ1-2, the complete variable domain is GAGVSQSPRYKVAKRGQDVALRCDPISGHVSLFWYQQALGQGPEFLTYFQNEAQLDKSGLPSDRFFAERPEGSVSTLKIQRTQQEDSAVYLCASSLPGRGGIYGYTFGSGTRLTVV.

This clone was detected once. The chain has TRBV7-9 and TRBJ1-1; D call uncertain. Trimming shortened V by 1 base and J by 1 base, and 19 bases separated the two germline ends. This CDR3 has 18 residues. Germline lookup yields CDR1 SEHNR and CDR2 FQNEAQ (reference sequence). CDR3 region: CASSLGDVPAVENTEAFF. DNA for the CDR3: TGTGCCAGCAGCTTAGGGGATGTTCCGGCGGTTGAGAACACTGAAGCTTTCTTT.

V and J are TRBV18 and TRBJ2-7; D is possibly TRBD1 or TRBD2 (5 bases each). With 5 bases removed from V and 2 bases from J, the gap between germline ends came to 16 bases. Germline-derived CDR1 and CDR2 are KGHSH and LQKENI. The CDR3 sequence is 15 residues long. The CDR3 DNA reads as TGTGCCAGCTCAAAATCCGGGACGGGGACCTACGAGCAGTACTTC. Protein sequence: CASSKSGTGTYEQYF.

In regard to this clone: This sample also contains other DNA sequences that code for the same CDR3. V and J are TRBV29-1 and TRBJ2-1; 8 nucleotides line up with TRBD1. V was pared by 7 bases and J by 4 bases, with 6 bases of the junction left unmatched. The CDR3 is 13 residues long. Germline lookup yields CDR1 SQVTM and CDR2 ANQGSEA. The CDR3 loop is CSGGQGRYNEQFF. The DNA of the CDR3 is TGCAGCGGCGGACAGGGAAGGTACAATGAGCAGTTCTTC.

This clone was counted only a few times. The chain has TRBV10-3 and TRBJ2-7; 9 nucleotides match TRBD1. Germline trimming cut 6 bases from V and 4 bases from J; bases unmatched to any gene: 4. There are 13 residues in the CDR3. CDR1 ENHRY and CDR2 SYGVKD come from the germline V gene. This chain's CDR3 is CAISKTGGYEQYF. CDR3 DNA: TGTGCCATCAGCAAGACAGGGGGGTACGAGCAGTACTTC.

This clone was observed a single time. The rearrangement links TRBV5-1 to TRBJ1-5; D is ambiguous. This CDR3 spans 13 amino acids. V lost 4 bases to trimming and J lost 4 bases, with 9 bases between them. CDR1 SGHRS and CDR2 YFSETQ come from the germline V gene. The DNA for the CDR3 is TGCGCCAGCAGCCAGTCCATGAATCAGCCCCAGCATTTT. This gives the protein CASSQSMNQPQHF.

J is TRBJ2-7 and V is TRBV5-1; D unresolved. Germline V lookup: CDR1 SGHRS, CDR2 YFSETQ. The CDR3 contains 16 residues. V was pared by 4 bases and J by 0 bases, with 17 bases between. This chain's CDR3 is CASSPGRSYSSYEQYF. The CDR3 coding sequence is TGCGCCAGCAGCCCCGGACGATCCTACAGCTCCTACGAGCAGTACTTC.

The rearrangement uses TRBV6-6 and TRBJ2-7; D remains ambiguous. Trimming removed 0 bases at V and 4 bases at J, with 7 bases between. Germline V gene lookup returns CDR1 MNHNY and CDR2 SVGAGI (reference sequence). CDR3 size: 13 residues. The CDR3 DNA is TGTGCCAGCAGTTACTCGACGGGTTACGAGCAGTACTTC. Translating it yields CASSYSTGYEQYF.

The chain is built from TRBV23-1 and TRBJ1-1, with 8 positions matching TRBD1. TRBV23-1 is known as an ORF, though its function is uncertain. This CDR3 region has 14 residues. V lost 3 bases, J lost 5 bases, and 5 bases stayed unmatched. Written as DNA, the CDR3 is TGCGCCAGCAGTCACGACAGGGGTACAACTGAAGCTTTCTTT. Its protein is CASSHDRGTTEAFF.

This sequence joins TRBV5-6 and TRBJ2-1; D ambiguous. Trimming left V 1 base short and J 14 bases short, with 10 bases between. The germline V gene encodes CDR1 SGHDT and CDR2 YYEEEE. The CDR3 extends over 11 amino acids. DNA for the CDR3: TGTGCCAGCAGCTTGTTAGATAGGGAGTTCTTC. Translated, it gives CASSLLDREFF.

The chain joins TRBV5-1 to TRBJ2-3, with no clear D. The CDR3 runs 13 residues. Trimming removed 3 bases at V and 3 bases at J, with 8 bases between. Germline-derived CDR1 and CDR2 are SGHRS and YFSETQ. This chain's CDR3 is CASSSRQTDTQYF. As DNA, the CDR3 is TGCGCCAGCAGCTCCCGACAAACAGATACGCAGTATTTT.

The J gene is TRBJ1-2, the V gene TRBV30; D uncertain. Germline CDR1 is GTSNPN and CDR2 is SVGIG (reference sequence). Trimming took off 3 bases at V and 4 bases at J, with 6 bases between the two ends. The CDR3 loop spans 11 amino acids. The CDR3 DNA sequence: TGTGCCTGGAGACCGACCTATGGCTACACCTTC. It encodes CAWRPTYGYTF.

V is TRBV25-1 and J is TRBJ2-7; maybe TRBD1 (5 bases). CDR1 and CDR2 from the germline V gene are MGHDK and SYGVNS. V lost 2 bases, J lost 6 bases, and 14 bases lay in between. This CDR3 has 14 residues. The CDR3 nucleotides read TGTGCCAGCAGTGAACAGGGTCCAGTCTCCGAGCAGTACTTC. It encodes CASSEQGPVSEQYF.

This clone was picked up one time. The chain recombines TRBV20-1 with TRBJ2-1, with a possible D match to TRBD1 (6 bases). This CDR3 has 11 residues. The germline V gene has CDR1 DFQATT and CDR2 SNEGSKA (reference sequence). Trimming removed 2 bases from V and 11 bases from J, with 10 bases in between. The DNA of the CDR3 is TGCAGTGCTAGATCCAGGGGACAGCAGTTCTTC. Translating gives CSARSRGQQFF.

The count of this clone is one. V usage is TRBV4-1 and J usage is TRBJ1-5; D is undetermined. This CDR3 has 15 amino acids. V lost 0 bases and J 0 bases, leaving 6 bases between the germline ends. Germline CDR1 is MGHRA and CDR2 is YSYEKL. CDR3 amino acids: CASSQDGYSNQPQHF. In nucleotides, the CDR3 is TGCGCCAGCAGCCAAGACGGCTATAGCAATCAGCCCCAGCATTTT.

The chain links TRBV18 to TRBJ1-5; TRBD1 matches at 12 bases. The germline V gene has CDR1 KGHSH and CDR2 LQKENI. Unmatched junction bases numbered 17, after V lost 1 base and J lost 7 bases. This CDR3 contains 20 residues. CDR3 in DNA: TGTGCCAGCTCACCACGTCCGTACGGGACAGGGGGCGAGGGAAAGCAGCCCCAGCATTTT. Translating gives CASSPRPYGTGGEGKQPQHF.

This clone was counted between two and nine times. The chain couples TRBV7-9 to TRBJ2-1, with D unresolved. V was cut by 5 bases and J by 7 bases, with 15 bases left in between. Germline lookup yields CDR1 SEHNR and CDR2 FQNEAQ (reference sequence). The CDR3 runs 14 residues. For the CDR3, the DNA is TGTGCCAGCAGCGACCGAGGACCCGAGAATGAGCAGTTCTTC. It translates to CASSDRGPENEQFF. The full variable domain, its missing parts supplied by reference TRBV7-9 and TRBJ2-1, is DTGVSQNPRHKITKRGQNVTFRCDPISEHNRLYWYRQTLGQGPEFLTYFQNEAQLEKSRLLSDRFSAERPKGSFSTLEIQRTEQGDSAMYLCASSDRGPENEQFFGPGTRLTVL.

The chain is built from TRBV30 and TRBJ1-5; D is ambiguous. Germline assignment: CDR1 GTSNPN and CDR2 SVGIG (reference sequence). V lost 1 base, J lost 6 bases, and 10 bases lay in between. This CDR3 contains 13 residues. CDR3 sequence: CAWSDLGGQPQHF. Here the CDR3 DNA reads TGTGCCTGGAGTGACCTTGGAGGTCAGCCCCAGCATTTT.